Below, one T cell receptor beta chain is given with its context. The sample belongs to a study of Ad26.COV2.S vaccination and SARS-CoV-2 variants. Looking at the study overall: A participant enrolled in the COV1001 Ad26.COV2.S trial arm provided the sample.

Germline CDR1 reads SNHLY; CDR2 reads FYNNEI. This CDR3 is built from 12 residues. V dropped 6 bases and J dropped 8 bases, with 13 bases sitting between them. Documented treatment: roughly 18 received Ad26.COV2.S at low or high dose, single or two shots; several received placebo; per-sample allocation not given. Collection of the samples took place on day 63 after the first injection of vaccine or placebo. The administered vaccine (an Ad26 vector) expressed Wuhan-strain SARS-CoV-2 spike. Here immunoSEQ multiplex PCR was the method, and the copy in TCRdb shows in-frame clones only, minus some. The data show hundreds of thousands of clones, with roughly 84% seen just once and about 3.5% held by the top ten.

This chain uses TRBV2 with TRBJ1-2; D ambiguous. The sequencing used peripheral blood, collected in a trial of Ad26.COV2.S vaccine versus placebo. This TCR was recovered from a person aged 18-65 years who received the Ad26.COV2.S COVID-19 vaccine or a placebo. The CDR3 nucleotides are TGTGCCAGCAGACCAGGACCAGCGGGCTACACCTTC. Residues: CASRPGPAGYTF.